This T cell receptor beta chain was identified during a study of T cell changes during pregnancy in multiple sclerosis. The protocol was immunoSEQ multiplex PCR, while the TCRdb copy is restricted to in-frame clones and leaves out a portion. This table has 91,000 or so clones, 80% to 95% appearing once. The CDR3 sequence is 16 residues long. Germline CDR1 and CDR2: SQVTM and ANQGSEA. V was clipped by 1 base and J by 2 bases, with 17 bases between them. J is TRBJ1-2 and V is TRBV29-1; D ambiguous. This material consisted of peripheral blood, taken after pregnancy. The clonotype was recovered from a female donor with multiple sclerosis, enrolled in a pregnancy study. The CDR3 loop reads CSVEVFKGDFNYGYTF. The CDR3 nucleotides read TGCAGCGTTGAAGTATTTAAGGGAGATTTCAACTATGGCTACACCTTC.